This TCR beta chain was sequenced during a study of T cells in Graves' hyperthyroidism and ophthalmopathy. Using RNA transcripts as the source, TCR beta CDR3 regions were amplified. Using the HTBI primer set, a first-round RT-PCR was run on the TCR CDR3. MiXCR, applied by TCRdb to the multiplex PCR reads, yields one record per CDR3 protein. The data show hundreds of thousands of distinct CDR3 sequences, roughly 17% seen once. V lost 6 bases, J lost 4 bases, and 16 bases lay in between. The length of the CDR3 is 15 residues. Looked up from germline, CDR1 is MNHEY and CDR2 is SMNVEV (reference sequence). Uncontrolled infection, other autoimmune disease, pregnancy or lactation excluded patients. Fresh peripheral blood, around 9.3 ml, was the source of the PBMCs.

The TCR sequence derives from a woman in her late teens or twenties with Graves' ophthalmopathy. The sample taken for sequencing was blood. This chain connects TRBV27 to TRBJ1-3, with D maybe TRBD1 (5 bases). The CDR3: CASSSSGSIGNTIYF. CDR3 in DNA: TGTGCCAGCAGCTCCTCAGGGTCAATCGGAAACACCATATATTTT.